This entry lists 9 T cell receptor beta chains sequenced from one sample in a study of blood T cell repertoires in COVID-19. Data came from immunoSEQ multiplex PCR; TCRdb stores just in-frame clones and leaves some out. The sample has 180,000 or so clones, approximately 88% seen once. Sample: peripheral blood. The receptors stem from a man in his forties or fifties with acute or convalescent COVID-19.

A single count supports this clone. This sequence joins TRBV6-5 and TRBJ1-1, with D possibly TRBD1 on 6 matching bases. Trimming removed 1 base from V and 5 bases from J, with 8 bases in between. CDR3 size: 13 residues. Per germline, CDR1 MNHEY and CDR2 SVGAGI. The CDR3, as DNA: TGTGCCAGCAGTTACTTACAGGGAACTGAAGCTTTCTTT. This encodes CASSYLQGTEAFF.

V gene TRBV9 combines with J gene TRBJ2-3; 8 bases fit TRBD2. V lost 6 bases, J lost 0 bases, and 6 bases stayed unmatched. Germline CDR1 and CDR2: SGDLS and YYNGEE. The CDR3 length is 15 residues. For the CDR3, the DNA is TGTGCCAGCACTCGGGGGGGAACTAGCACAGATACGCAGTATTTT. The encoded protein is CASTRGGTSTDTQYF.

This clone was found once. The chain couples TRBV5-1 to TRBJ1-4, with a weak D call TRBD1 (5 bases). Germline values: CDR1 SGHRS, CDR2 YFSETQ. The CDR3 length is 14 residues. V was cut by 3 bases and J by 7 bases, with 13 bases left in between. The CDR3 coding sequence is TGCGCCAGCAGCTGGGGGGGAGGCAGTGAAAAACTGTTTTTT. Its protein is CASSWGGGSEKLFF.

The V call is TRBV19, the J call TRBJ1-3; 9 bases line up with TRBD1. This CDR3 contains 16 residues. Per the germline V gene, CDR1 is LNHDA and CDR2 is SQIVND (reference sequence). V lost 6 bases and J lost 2; bases outside the gene matches: 8. CDR3 loop: CASSLGTGQAGNTIYF. The CDR3 nucleotides are TGTGCCAGTAGCCTGGGGACAGGGCAGGCTGGAAACACCATATATTTT.

CDR3 residues: CATYPAGAAGELFF. DNA of the CDR3: TGTGCCACATATCCGGCGGGGGCGGCCGGGGAGCTGTTTTTT. The rearrangement uses TRBV19 and TRBJ2-2, with D perhaps TRBD2 (7 bases). V lost 10 bases, J lost 6 bases, and 18 bases lay in between. This CDR3 contains 14 residues. Germline-derived CDR1 and CDR2 are LNHDA and SQIVND (reference sequence).

The chain links TRBV9 to TRBJ2-7; maybe TRBD1 (5 bases). Germline CDR1 and CDR2: SGDLS and YYNGEE. The CDR3 totals 16 residues. V was trimmed by 3 bases and J by 0 bases, leaving 16 bases between them. CDR3 sequence (DNA): TGTGCCAGCAGCGCGTACAGGCGACTGAGCTCCTACGAGCAGTACTTC. Translation gives CASSAYRRLSSYEQYF.

The J gene is TRBJ2-2, the V gene TRBV6-5; D uncertain. The CDR3 is 13 amino acids. Germline assignment: CDR1 MNHEY and CDR2 SVGAGI. V lost 2 bases and J 4 bases, leaving 5 bases between the germline ends. The chain's CDR3 is CASSYPGTGELFF. For the CDR3, the DNA is TGTGCCAGCAGTTACCCGGGCACCGGGGAGCTGTTTTTT.

The count of this clone is one. The chain carries TRBV13 and TRBJ2-7; 8 nucleotides agree with TRBD1. Per germline, CDR1 PRHDT and CDR2 FYEKMQ (reference sequence). The CDR3 covers 16 residues. V was clipped by 2 bases and J by 4 bases; unmatched bases: 10. The CDR3 loop reads CASSLQGGQGWYEQYF. The CDR3, as DNA: TGTGCCAGCAGCTTACAAGGAGGACAGGGCTGGTACGAGCAGTACTTC.

V gene TRBV30 combines with J gene TRBJ1-6, with TRBD1 matching over 11 bases. The CDR3 consists of 17 residues. Germline V lookup: CDR1 GTSNPN, CDR2 SVGIG (reference sequence). V trimming: 0 bases; J trimming: 0 bases; junction bases outside the gene matches: 1. The CDR3 loop is CAWSVGTGGSYNSPLHF. In DNA, the CDR3 is TGTGCCTGGAGTGTCGGGACAGGGGGCTCCTATAATTCACCCCTCCACTTT.